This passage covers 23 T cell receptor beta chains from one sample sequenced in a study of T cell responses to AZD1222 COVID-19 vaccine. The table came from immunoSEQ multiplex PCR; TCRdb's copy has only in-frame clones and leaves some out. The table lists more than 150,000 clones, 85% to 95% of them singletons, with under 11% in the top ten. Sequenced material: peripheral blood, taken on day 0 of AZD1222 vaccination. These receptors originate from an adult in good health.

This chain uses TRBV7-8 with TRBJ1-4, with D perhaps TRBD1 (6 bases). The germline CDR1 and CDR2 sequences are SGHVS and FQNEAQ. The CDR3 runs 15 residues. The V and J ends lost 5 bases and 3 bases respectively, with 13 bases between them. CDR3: CASSPRDTSNEKLFF. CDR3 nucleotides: TGTGCCAGCAGCCCCAGGGACACCTCTAATGAAAAACTGTTTTTT.

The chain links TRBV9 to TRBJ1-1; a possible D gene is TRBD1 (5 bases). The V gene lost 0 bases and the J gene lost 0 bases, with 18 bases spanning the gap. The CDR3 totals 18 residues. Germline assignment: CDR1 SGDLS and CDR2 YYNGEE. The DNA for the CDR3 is TGTGCCAGCAGCGTAGATTGGGGGGTCTCCGGTGTGAACACTGAAGCTTTCTTT. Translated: CASSVDWGVSGVNTEAFF.

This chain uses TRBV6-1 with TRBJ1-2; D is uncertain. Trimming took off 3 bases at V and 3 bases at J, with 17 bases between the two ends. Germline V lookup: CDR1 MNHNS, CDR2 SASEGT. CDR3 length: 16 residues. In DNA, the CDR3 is TGTGCCAGCAGTGATTGGGATCTGGGAAGCGACTATGGCTACACCTTC. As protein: CASSDWDLGSDYGYTF.

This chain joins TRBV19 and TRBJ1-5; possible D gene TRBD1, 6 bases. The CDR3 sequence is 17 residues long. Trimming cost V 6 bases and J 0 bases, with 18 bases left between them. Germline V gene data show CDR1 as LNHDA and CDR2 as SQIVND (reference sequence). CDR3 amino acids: CASSGTPGPYSNQPQHF. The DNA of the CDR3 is TGTGCCAGTAGCGGGACACCAGGCCCTTATAGCAATCAGCCCCAGCATTTT.

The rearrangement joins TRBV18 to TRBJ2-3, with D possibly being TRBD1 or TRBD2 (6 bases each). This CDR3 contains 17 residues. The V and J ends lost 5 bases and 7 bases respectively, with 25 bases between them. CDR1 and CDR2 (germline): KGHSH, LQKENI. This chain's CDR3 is CASSSTAGTGAPNTQYF. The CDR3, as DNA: TGTGCCAGCTCATCGACGGCGGGGACGGGGGCCCCGAATACGCAGTATTTT. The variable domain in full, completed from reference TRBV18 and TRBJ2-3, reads NAGVMQNPRHLVRRRGQEARLRCSPMKGHSHVYWYRQLPEEGLKFMVYLQKENIIDESGMPKERFSAEFPKEGPSILRIQQVVRGDSAAYFCASSSTAGTGAPNTQYFGPGTRLTVL.

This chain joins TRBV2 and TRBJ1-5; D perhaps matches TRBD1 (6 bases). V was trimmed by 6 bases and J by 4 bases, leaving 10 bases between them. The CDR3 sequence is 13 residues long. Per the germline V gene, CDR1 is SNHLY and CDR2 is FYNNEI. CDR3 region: CASSKGQNQPQHF. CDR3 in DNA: TGTGCCAGCAGCAAAGGACAGAATCAGCCCCAGCATTTT.

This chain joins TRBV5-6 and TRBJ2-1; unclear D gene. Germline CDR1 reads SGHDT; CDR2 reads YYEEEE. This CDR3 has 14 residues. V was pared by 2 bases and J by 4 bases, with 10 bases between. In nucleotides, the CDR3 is TGTGCCAGCAGCTTCAAACAGAGGTACAATGAGCAGTTCTTC. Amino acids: CASSFKQRYNEQFF.

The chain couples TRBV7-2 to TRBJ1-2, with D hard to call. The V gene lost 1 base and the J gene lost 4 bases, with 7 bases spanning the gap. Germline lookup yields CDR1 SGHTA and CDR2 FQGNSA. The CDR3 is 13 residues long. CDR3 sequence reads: CASSLERTYGYTF. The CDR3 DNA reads TGTGCCAGCAGCTTAGAAAGGACCTATGGCTACACCTTC.

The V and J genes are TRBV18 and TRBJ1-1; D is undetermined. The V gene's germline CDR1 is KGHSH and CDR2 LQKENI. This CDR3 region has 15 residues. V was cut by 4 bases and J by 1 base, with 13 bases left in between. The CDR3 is CASSLQHHENTEAFF. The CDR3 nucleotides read TGTGCCAGCTCACTACAGCACCACGAGAACACTGAAGCTTTCTTT.

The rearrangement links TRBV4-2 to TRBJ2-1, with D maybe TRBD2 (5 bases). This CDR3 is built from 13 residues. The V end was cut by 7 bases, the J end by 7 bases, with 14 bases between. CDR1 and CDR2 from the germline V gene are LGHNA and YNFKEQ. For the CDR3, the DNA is TGTGCCAGCAACCCCCGGGATGGGAATGAGCAGTTCTTC. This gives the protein CASNPRDGNEQFF.

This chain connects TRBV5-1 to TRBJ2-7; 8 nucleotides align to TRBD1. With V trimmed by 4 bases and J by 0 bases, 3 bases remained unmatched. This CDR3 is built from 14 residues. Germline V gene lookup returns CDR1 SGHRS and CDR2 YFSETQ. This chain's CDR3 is CASSQGAYSYEQYF. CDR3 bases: TGCGCCAGCAGCCAGGGGGCCTACTCCTACGAGCAGTACTTC.

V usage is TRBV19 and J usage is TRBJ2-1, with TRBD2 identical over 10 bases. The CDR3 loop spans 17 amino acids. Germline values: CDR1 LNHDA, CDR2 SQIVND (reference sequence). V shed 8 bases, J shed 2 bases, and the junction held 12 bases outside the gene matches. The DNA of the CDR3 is TGTGCCAGTTCCGCCCACTTAGCGGGGGGACCCTACAATGAGCAGTTCTTC. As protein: CASSAHLAGGPYNEQFF.

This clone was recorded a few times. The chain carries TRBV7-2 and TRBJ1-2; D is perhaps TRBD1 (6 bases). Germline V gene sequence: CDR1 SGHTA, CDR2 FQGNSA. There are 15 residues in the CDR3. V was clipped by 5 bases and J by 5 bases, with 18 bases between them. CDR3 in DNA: TGTGCCAGCAGCGCCCAGGCCCAGGGGAGGTATGGCTACACCTTC. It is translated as CASSAQAQGRYGYTF.

In DNA, the CDR3 is TGTGCCAGCAGTTACGGGGGGGAGACTGAAGCTTTCTTT. This translates into CASSYGGETEAFF. This chain links TRBV6-2 or TRBV6-3 with TRBJ1-1; possible D gene TRBD1, 5 bases. V lost 2 bases and J lost 5, with 9 bases in between. The CDR3 is 13 residues long. Germline CDR1 is MNHEY and CDR2 is SVGEGT.

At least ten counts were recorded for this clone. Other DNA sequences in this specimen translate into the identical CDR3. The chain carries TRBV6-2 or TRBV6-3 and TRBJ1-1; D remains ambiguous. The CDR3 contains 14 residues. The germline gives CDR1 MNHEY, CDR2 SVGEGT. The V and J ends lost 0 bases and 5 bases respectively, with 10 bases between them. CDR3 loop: CASSYSRMSTEAFF. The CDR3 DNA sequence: TGTGCCAGCAGTTACTCCAGGATGAGTACTGAAGCTTTCTTT.

As DNA, the CDR3 is TGTGCCAGCAGCAGGACTGGCCACTACGAGCAGTACGTC. Translating it yields CASSRTGHYEQYV. V gene TRBV28 combines with J gene TRBJ2-7, with D possibly being TRBD2 (5 bases). Trimming stripped 6 bases from V and 3 bases from J, with 12 bases between. CDR1 MDHEN and CDR2 SYDVKM come from the germline V gene. This CDR3 contains 13 residues.

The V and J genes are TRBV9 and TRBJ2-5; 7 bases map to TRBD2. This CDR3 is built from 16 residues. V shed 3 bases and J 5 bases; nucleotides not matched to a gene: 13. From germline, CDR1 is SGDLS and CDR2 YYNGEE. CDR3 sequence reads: CASSALRAEAGETQYF. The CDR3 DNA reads TGTGCCAGCAGCGCCCTCAGAGCGGAAGCGGGGGAGACCCAGTACTTC.

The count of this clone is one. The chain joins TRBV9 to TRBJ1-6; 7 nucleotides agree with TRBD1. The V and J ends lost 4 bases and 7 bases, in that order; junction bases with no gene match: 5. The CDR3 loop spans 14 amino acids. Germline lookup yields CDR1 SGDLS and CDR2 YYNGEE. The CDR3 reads CASSPGQENSPLHF. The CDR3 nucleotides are TGTGCCAGCAGCCCTGGACAGGAGAATTCACCCCTCCACTTT.

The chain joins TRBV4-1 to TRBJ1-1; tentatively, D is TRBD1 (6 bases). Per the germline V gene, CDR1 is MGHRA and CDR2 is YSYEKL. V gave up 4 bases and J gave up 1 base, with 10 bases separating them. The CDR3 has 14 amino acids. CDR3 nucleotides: TGCGCCAGCAGCCCGACACAGGGGAACACTGAAGCTTTCTTT. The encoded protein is CASSPTQGNTEAFF.

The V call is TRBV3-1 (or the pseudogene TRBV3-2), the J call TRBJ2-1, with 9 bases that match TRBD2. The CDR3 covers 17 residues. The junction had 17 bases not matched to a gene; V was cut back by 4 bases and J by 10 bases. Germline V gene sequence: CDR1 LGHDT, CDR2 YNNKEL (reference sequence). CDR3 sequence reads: CASSLLGGGRGTGEQFF. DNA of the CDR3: TGTGCCAGCAGCCTTTTAGGGGGCGGGAGGGGGACCGGAGAGCAGTTCTTC.

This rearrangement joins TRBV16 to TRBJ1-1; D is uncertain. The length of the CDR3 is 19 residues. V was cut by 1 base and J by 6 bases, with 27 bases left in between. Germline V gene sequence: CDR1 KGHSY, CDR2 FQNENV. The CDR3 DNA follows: TGTGCCAGCAGCCAATATAGCCCTCCTTTCACTGCTCGGTCTTCTGAAGCTTTCTTT. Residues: CASSQYSPPFTARSSEAFF.

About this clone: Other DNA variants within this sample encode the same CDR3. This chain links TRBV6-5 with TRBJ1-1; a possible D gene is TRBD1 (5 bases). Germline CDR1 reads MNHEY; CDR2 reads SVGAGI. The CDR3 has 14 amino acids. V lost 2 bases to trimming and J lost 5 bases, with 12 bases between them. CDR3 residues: CASSYGGGGTEAFF. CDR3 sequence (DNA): TGTGCCAGCAGTTACGGGGGTGGAGGGACTGAAGCTTTCTTT.

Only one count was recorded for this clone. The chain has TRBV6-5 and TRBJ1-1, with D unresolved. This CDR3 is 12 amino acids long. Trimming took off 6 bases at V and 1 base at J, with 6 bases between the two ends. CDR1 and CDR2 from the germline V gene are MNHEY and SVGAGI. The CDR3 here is CASRPTNTEAFF. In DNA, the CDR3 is TGTGCCAGCAGACCAACGAACACTGAAGCTTTCTTT.